This T cell receptor (beta chain) was captured in a study of OX40 agonist ivuxolimab in advanced cancers. Sequencing used immunoSEQ multiplex PCR; TCRdb keeps in-frame clones, though not all of them. The sample consists of approximately 12,000 clones, about two thirds of them appearing once. The CDR3 is 16 amino acids. V lost 2 bases and J lost 3; bases outside the gene matches: 8. Germline V CDR1 and CDR2: MNHNS, SASEGT. This clone is judged medium-sized. The antigen remains undetermined. Study observations and caveats: At 0.1 to 3.0 mg/kg, clonal expansion of CD4+ and CD8+ blood T cells had occurred by week 6. Low clonal expansion, among the lowest seen, marked partial responders at 0.1-3.0 mg/kg. In general, CD8+ T cells held more expanded clones than CD4+ did, on average. Antigen specificity of clonally expanded peripheral T cells was not established.

This receptor was identified in an adult with an advanced solid tumor such as melanoma, head and neck, liver or kidney cancer. Sequencing used CD4+ or CD8+ T cells sorted from blood, obtained in a trial of the OX40 agonist ivuxolimab. This sequence joins TRBV6-1 and TRBJ2-7; TRBD2 agrees at 9 bases. The CDR3 protein is CASSESVGSGSYEQYF. As DNA, the CDR3 is TGTGCCAGCAGTGAATCCGTGGGTAGCGGGAGCTACGAGCAGTACTTC.